This TCR beta chain was recorded in a study of control samples from healthy donors and cancer patients (dated by TCRdb to the early 2020s). Libraries were made using the immunoSEQ multiplex PCR assay. In TCRdb, the immuneACCESS table is reduced to in-frame sequences with V and J assigned. These tables do not hold every clone; where another copy was compared, an unresolved V gene accounts for under half, and the others remain unexplained. The table for this sample lists 120,000 or so clones; roughly 94% of them were counted only once. 3.5% to 4% of the sample comes from the top ten. Points on this clone: Its antigen is not yet known. The sample holds no much larger clone one base away, and base qualities are not on file.

The clonotype originates from a man in his thirties or forties in good health. Input material: blood.

The DNA sequence reads TGTGCCAGCAGCGGAAGTTGGACAGGGTATAGCAATCAGCCCCAGCATTTT. Translated, this is CASSGSWTGYSNQPQHF. The V and J genes are TRBV3-1 (or the pseudogene TRBV3-2) and TRBJ1-5; 8 bases in the middle match TRBD1. Compared with germline, V lacks 5 bases and J lacks 0 bases; bases without a gene match: 9. There are 17 amino acids in the CDR3, from cysteine to phenylalanine inclusive. Just the 51-base CDR3 DNA is kept, in frame starting at base 1. Taken from the germline V gene (reference sequence), the CDR1 and CDR2 loops are LGHDT and YNNKEL.